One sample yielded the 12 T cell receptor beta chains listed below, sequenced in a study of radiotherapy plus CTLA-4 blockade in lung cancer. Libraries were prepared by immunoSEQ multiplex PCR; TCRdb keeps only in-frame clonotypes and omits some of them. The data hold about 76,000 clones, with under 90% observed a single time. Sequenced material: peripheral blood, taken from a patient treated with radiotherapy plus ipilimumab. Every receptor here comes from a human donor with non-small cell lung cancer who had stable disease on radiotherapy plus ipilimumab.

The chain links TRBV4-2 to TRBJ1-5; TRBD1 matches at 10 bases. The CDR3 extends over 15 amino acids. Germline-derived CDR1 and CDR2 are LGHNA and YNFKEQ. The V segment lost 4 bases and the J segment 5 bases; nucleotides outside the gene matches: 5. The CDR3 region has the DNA TGTGCCAGCAGCCCCGGGACAGGGGATCATCAGCCCCAGCATTTT. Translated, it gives CASSPGTGDHQPQHF.

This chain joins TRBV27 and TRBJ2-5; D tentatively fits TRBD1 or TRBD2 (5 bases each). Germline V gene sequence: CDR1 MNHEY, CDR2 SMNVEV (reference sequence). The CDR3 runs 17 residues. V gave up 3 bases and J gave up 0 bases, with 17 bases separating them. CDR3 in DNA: TGTGCCAGCAGTTTCGGGTTGGGGACCCCTTACCAAGAGACCCAGTACTTC. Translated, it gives CASSFGLGTPYQETQYF.

The CDR3 nucleotides read TGTGCCAGCATACCGCGGCAGATCAGGTATTATGGCTACACCTTC. Translation: CASIPRQIRYYGYTF. V is TRBV28 and J is TRBJ1-2; D uncertain. There are 15 residues in the CDR3. With 7 bases removed from V and 5 bases from J, the gap between germline ends came to 20 bases. CDR1 MDHEN and CDR2 SYDVKM come from the germline V gene.

CDR3: CASSPREGDGYTF. Here the CDR3 DNA reads TGTGCCAGCTCTCCCCGGGAAGGAGACGGCTACACCTTC. This rearrangement joins TRBV18 to TRBJ1-2; no definite D call. Germline V gene sequence: CDR1 KGHSH, CDR2 LQKENI. Trimming left V 6 bases short and J 8 bases short, with 16 bases between. This CDR3 is built from 13 residues.

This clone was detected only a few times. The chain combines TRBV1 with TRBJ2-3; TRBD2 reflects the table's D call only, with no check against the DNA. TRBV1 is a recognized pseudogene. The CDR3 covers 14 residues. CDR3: CTSSQDPSTDTQYF. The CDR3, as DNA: TGCACCAGCAGCCAAGACCCGAGCACAGATACGCAGTATTTT.

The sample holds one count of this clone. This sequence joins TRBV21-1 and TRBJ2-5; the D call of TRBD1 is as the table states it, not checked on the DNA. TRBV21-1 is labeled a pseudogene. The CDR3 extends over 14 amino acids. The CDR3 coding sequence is TGTGCCAGCAGCAAAATGACAGGCGCAACGGCCCAGTACTTC. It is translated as CASSKMTGATAQYF.

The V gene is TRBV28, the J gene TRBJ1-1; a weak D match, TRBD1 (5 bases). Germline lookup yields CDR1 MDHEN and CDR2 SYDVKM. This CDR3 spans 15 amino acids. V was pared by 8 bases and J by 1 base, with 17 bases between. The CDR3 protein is CASYTTGGGNTEAFF. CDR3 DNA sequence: TGTGCCAGCTATACTACAGGTGGAGGGAACACTGAAGCTTTCTTT.

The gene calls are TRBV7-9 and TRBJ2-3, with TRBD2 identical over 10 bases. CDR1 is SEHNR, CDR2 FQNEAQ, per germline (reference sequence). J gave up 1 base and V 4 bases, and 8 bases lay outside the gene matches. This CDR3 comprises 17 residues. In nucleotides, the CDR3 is TGTGCCAGCAGCTCGGGGACTAGCGCATATGGCACAGATACGCAGTATTTT. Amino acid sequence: CASSSGTSAYGTDTQYF.

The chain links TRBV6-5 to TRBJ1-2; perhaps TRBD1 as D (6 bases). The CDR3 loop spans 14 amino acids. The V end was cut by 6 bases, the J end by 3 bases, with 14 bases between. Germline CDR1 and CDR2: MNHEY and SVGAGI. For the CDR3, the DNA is TGTGCCAGCAGCGTTACAGGGTTTGACTATGGCTACACCTTC. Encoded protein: CASSVTGFDYGYTF.

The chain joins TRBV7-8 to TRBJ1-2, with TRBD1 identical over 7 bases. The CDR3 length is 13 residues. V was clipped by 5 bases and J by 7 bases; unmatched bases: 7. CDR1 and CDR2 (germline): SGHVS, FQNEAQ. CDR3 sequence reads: CASSVGGLGGYTF. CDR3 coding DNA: TGTGCCAGCAGCGTAGGGGGCCTTGGTGGCTACACCTTC. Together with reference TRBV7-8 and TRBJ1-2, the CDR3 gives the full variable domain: GAGVSQSPRYKVAKRGQDVALRCDPISGHVSLFWYQQALGQGPEFLTYFQNEAQLDKSGLPSDRFFAERPEGSVSTLKIQRTQQEDSAVYLCASSVGGLGGYTFGSGTRLTVV.

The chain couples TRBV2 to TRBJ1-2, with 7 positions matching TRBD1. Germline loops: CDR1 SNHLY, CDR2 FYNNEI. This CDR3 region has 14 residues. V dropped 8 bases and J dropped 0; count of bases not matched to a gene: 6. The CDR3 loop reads CASEPDRANYGYTF. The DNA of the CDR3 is TGTGCCAGCGAACCTGACAGGGCTAACTATGGCTACACCTTC.

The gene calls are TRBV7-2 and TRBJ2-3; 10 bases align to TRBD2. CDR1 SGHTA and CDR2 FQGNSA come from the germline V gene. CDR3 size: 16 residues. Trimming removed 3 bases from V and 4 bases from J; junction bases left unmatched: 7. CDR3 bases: TGTGCCAGCAGCTTGACCCCAGCGGGAGGGCCAGATACGCAGTATTTT. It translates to CASSLTPAGGPDTQYF.